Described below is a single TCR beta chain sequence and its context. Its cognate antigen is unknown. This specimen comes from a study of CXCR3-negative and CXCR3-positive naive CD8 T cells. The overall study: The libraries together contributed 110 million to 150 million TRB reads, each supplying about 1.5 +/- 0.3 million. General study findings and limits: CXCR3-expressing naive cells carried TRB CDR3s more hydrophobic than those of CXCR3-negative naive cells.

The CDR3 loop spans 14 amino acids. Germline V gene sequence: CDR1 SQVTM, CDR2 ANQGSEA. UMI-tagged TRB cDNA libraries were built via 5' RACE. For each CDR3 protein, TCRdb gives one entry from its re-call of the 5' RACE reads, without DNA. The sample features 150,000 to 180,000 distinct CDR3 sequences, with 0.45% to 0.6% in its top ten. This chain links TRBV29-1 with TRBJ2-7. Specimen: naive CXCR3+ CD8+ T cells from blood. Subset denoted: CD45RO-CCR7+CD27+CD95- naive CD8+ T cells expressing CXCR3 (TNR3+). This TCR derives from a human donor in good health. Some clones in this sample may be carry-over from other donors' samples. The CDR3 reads CSVLTSGSSYEQYF.